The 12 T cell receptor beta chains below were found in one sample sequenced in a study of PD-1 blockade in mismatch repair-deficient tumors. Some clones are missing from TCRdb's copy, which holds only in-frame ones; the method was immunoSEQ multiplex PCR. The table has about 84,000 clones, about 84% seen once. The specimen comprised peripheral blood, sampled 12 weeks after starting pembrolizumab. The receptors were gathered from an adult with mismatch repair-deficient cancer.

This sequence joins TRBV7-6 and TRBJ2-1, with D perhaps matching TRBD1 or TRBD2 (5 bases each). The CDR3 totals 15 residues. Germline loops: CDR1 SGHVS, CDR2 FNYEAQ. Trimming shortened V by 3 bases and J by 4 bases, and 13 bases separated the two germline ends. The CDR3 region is CASSFGTTVYNEQFF. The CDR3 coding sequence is TGTGCCAGCAGCTTCGGGACCACAGTTTACAATGAGCAGTTCTTC.

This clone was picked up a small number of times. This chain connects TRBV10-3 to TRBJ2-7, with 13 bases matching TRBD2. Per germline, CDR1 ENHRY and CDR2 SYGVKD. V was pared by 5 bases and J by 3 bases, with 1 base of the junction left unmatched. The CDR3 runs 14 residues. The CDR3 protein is CAISRTSGSYEQYF. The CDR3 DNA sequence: TGTGCCATCAGTCGGACTAGCGGGAGCTACGAGCAGTACTTC.

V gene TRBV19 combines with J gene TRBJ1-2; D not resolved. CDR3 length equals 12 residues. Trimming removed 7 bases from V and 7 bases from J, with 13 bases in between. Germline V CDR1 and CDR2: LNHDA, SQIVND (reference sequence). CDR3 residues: CASTPQGFGYTF. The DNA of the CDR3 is TGTGCCAGTACCCCGCAAGGATTTGGCTACACCTTC.

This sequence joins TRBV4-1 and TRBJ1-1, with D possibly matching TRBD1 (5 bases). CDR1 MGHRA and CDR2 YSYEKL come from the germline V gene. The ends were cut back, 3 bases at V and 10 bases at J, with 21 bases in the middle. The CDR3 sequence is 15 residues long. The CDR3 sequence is CASSHRFGRDERAFF. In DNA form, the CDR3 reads TGCGCCAGCAGCCACCGATTTGGCAGGGATGAAAGAGCTTTCTTT.

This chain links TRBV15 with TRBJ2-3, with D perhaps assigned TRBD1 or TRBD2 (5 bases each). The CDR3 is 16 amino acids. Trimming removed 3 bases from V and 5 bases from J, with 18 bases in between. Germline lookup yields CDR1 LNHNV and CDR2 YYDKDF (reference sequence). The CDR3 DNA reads TGTGCCACCAGCAGGCCGACAGCGGCCCGGGGAGATACGCAGTATTTT. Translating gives CATSRPTAARGDTQYF.

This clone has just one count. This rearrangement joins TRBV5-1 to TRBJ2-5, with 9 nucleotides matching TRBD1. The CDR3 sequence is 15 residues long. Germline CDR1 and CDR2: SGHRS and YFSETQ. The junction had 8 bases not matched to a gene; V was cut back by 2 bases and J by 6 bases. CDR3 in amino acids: CASSFGTGNIQTQYF. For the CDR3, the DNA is TGCGCCAGCAGCTTTGGGACAGGGAATATTCAGACCCAGTACTTC.

CDR3 sequence (DNA): TGTGCCAGCAGCTTAGATTTGCCAGGGGGGATGAACACTGAAGCTTTCTTT. Its protein product is CASSLDLPGGMNTEAFF. The chain carries TRBV7-2 and TRBJ1-1, with 7 bases fitting TRBD1. Germline CDR1 SGHTA, CDR2 FQGNSA. The J segment lost 0 bases and the V segment lost 1 base, leaving 8 bases of the junction unmatched. CDR3 length: 17 amino acids.

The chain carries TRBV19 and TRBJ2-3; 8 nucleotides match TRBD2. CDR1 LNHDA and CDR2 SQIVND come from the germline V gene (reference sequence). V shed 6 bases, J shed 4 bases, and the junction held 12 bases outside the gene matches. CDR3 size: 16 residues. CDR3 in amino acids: CASSRGGTMGSDTQYF. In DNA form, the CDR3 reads TGTGCCAGTAGCCGGGGGGGGACTATGGGCTCAGATACGCAGTATTTT.

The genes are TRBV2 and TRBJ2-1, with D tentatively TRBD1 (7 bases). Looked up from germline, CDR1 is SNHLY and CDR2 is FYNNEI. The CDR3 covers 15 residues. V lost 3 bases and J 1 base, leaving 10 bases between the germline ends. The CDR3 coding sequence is TGTGCCAGCAGTGATTCAGGGGGGTCCTACAATGAGCAGTTCTTC. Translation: CASSDSGGSYNEQFF.

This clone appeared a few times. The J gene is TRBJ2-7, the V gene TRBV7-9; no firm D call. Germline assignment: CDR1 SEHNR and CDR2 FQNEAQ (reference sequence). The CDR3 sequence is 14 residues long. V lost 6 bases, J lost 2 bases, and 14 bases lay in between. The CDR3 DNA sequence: TGTGCCAGCAGTCCGGACGTTTCGGCCTACGAGCAGTACTTC. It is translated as CASSPDVSAYEQYF.

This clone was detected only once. CDR3 coding DNA: TGTGCCAGCGCGTCCGGGACTAGCGGGAGACTCTACAATGAGCAGTTCTTC. Protein: CASASGTSGRLYNEQFF. The chain combines TRBV5-6 with TRBJ2-1; TRBD2 matches 14 bases. Trimming at V came to 7 bases and at J to 3 bases, leaving 9 bases not matched to a gene. This CDR3 has 17 residues. CDR1 is SGHDT, CDR2 YYEEEE, per germline.

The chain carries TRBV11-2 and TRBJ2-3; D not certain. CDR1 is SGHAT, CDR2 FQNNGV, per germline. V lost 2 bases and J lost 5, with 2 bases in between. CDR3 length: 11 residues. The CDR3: CASSLQDTQYF. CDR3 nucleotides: TGTGCCAGCAGCTTACAAGATACGCAGTATTTT.